Sequencing of this T cell receptor (beta chain) was carried out in a study of technical replicates of blood from several donors (dated by TCRdb to the late 2010s). From the germline V gene (reference sequence), CDR1 is PRHDT and CDR2 is FYEKMQ. V and J are truncated by 4 bases and 4 bases respectively, leaving an intervening sequence of 12 bases. The cysteine opens and the phenylalanine closes a CDR3 of 14 amino acids. The entry retains the CDR3 DNA only, 42 bases that are in frame from base 1. This clone showed up just once. No cognate antigen has been identified for it. No much larger clonotype is one base removed from it; base qualities were not supplied. Library preparation was by the immunoSEQ multiplex PCR assay. TCRdb provides this immuneACCESS table in a form limited to in-frame rearrangements. Some clones are lacking; in checked studies, under half of them reflect an unresolved V gene, and why the rest are absent is not known. In this sample the table shows tens of thousands of clones, nearly 97% of which occur a single time. The ten largest clones add up to roughly 0.24% of the sample.

This TCR was sampled from a human donor in good health. Input material: T cells isolated from PBMCs. The chain was built from TRBV13 and TRBJ2-3; the D gene is perhaps TRBD1, on 5 matching bases. The encoded CDR3 is CASSSPWGADTQYF. Here is the DNA: TGTGCCAGCAGCTCCCCTTGGGGCGCAGATACGCAGTATTTT.